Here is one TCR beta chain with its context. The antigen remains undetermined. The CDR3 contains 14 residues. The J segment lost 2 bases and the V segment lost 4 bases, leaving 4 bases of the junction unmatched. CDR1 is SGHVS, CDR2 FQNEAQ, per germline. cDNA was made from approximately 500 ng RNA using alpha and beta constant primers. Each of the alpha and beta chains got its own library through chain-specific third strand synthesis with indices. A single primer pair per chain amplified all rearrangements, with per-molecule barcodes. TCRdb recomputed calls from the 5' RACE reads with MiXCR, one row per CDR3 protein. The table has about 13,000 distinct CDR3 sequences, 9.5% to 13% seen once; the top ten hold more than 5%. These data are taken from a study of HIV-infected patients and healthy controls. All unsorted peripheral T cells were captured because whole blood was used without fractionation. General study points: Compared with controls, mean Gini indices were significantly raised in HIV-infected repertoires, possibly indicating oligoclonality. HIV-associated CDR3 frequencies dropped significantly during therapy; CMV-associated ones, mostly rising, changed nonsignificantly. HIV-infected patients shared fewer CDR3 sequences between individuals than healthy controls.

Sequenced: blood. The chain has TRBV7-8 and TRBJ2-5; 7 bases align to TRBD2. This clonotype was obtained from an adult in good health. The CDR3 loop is CASSCPGGQETQYF. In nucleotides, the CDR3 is TGTGCCAGCAGCTGTCCGGGAGGACAAGAGACCCAGTACTTC.